This record covers a single T cell receptor beta chain. Its target is unknown. Clones were read by immunoSEQ multiplex PCR, and TCRdb kept only the in-frame ones, dropping some. The sample carries more than 65,000 clones, approximately 87% recorded once. The CDR3 covers 14 residues. Germline V lookup: CDR1 SGHRS, CDR2 YFSETQ. Losses at the gene ends were 6 bases for V and 2 bases for J; bases not matched to a gene: 6. Pooling of second doses given at about 4 or about 12 weeks was done. The record originates from a study of T cell responses to AZD1222 COVID-19 vaccine. Study outcomes and limitations: Only 5 or 6 AZD1222 recipients were seropositive at baseline. The study reported that nearly half of spike-specific TCRs target unmutated variant regions. White British people made up most donors, females outnumbered males, and clonal diversity was possibly underestimated.

The starting material was peripheral blood, obtained 28 days after the second AZD1222 dose. The sequence was obtained from an adult who received the AZD1222 COVID-19 vaccine. The genes are TRBV5-1 and TRBJ1-1; 8 bases fit TRBD1. CDR3 in amino acids: CASTRQGTNTEAFF. The CDR3 DNA reads as TGCGCCAGCACCAGACAGGGGACCAACACTGAAGCTTTCTTT.